This T cell receptor (beta chain) is drawn from a study of blood T cell repertoires in COVID-19. Original methodology: Amplification of reference gene primers provided the estimated nucleated cell counts. Produced via immunoSEQ multiplex PCR; TCRdb's table is partial and in-frame only. V and J calls and clone size are as listed in that table; D and trimming were resolved from the DNA. The repertoire includes some 390,000 clones, about 89% of them detected once, and about 2% sits in the top ten. Seattle participants joined during active infection and were tracked over time. The sequenced sample was peripheral blood. The sequence derives from a woman aged 55 to 70 with COVID-19, enrolled during active disease.

DNA for the CDR3: TGTGCTACTGACAGGGGAAGAAGCAATCAGCCCCAGCATTTT. Its protein is CATDRGRSNQPQHF. V usage is TRBV19 and J usage is TRBJ1-5; TRBD1 aligns across 8 bases. The CDR3 has 14 residues. Germline CDR1 reads LNHDA; CDR2 reads SQIVND (reference sequence).